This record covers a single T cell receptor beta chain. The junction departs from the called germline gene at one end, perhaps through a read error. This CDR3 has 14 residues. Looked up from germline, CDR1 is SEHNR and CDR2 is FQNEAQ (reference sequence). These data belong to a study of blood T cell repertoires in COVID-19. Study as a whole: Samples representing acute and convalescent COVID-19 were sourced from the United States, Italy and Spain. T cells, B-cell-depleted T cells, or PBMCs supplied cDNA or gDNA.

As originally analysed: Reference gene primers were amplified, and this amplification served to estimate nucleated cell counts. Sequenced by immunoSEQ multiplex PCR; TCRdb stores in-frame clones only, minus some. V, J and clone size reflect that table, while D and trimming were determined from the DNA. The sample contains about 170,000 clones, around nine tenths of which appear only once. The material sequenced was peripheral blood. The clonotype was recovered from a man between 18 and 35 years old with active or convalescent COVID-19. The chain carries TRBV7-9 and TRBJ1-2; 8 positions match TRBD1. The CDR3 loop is CASSLGQGEGLNTF. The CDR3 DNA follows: TGTGCCAGCAGTTTAGGACAGGGAGAGGGGCTAAACACCTTC.